This T cell receptor (beta chain) originates from a study of a mutant IDH1 vaccine in newly diagnosed glioma. At the level of the study: Mean patient age was around 40 years; roughly 62% were male and approximately 38% female. It was radiotherapy, temozolomide, or both that patients received previously, with most receiving both. Broader study findings: Immune responses arising from the vaccine appeared in more than 90% of patients.

The repertoire was sequenced with immunoSEQ multiplex PCR; TCRdb's copy has only in-frame clones and lacks some. The sample holds approximately 58,000 clones, roughly four fifths seen once. V was pared by 9 bases and J by 9 bases, with 5 bases of the junction left unmatched. CDR1 ENHRY and CDR2 SYGVKD come from the germline V gene. The CDR3 runs to 11 residues. The time point: week 47, end of study. It was 300 ug of mutant IDH1 20-mer peptide that made up each vaccine dose, given with topical imiquimod. Newly diagnosed WHO grade 3 or 4 IDH1-mutant, ATRX-lost astrocytomas were identified in the donors. About this clone itself: Its antigen is as yet unknown.

The sequenced sample was PBMCs, obtained from a glioma patient whose treatment included an IDH1 peptide vaccine. The clonotype was recovered from a man aged 25 to 40 with glioma. This chain uses TRBV10-3 with TRBJ1-5; 7 bases fit TRBD1. In DNA, the CDR3 is TGTGCCATAGGGGGCGGGGGGCCCCAGCATTTT. Residues: CAIGGGGPQHF.